One T cell receptor (beta chain) is described in this entry. The antigen is undetermined. These data originate in a study of Ad26.COV2.S vaccination and SARS-CoV-2 variants. Only in-frame clones appear in the TCRdb table, and some are missing; sequencing was by immunoSEQ multiplex PCR. The table lists around 450,000 clones, roughly 89% of them singletons. The treatment was: some 19 received Ad26.COV2.S at low or high dose, single or two shots; five or six received placebo; per-sample allocation not given. Day 63 after the first injection of vaccine or placebo was the sampling time. Donation came from an adult in Boston who was aged 18-55 years. V was clipped by 3 bases and J by 1 base, with 7 bases between them. The CDR3 consists of 13 residues. Overall study findings and caveats: Vaccine recipients and placebo recipients showed similar non-spike TCR breadth. Those who received the vaccine showed greater spike-specific TCR breadth than those given placebo.

Sample: peripheral blood, taken in a trial of Ad26.COV2.S vaccine versus placebo. The chain employs TRBV12-3 or TRBV12-4 and TRBJ2-7; the D gene is possibly TRBD1 (6 bases). This receptor was identified in a person aged 18 to 59 who received the Ad26.COV2.S COVID-19 vaccine or a placebo. DNA for the CDR3: TGTGCCAGCAGTTTTGGACAGTCCTACGAGCAGTACTTC. Translated, it gives CASSFGQSYEQYF.